Shown below are 8 T cell receptor beta chains from a single sample sequenced in a study of cytomegalovirus exposure and HLA in healthy donors. Clones were sequenced by immunoSEQ multiplex PCR, and TCRdb holds only the in-frame ones, with some missing. This table holds about 180,000 clones, roughly 85% found once. Sample: PBMCs. The receptors come from a man in his late teens or twenties in good health and CMV-seropositive.

This chain links TRBV19 with TRBJ1-1; D is unresolved. Per germline, CDR1 LNHDA and CDR2 SQIVND (reference sequence). Trimming removed 6 bases at V and 0 bases at J, with 8 bases between. The CDR3 totals 13 residues. The CDR3 nucleotides are TGTGCCAGTAGAGGCGGTATGAACACTGAAGCTTTCTTT. Residues: CASRGGMNTEAFF.

Regarding this clone: Distinct nucleotide sequences in the sample also encode this CDR3. The gene calls are TRBV27 and TRBJ1-5; a weak D match, TRBD1 (5 bases). The CDR3 contains 13 residues. In germline, CDR1 is MNHEY, CDR2 SMNVEV (reference sequence). The germline V and J ends were trimmed by 3 bases and 5 bases, with 8 bases remaining between them. This chain's CDR3 is CASSFGGYQPQHF. The CDR3 region has the DNA TGTGCCAGCAGTTTTGGGGGGTATCAGCCCCAGCATTTT.

The V and J genes are TRBV11-1 and TRBJ2-1; 14 positions agree with TRBD2. The CDR3 length is 14 residues. From germline, CDR1 is SGHAT and CDR2 FQDESV (reference sequence). Losses at the gene ends were 6 bases for V and 9 bases for J; bases not matched to a gene: 4. The CDR3 DNA is TGTGCCAGCAGTCGACTAGCGGGAGGGGTTGAGCAGTTCTTC. Amino acids: CASSRLAGGVEQFF.

The V and J genes are TRBV15 and TRBJ2-1; 8 positions agree with TRBD2. Germline V gene data show CDR1 as LNHNV and CDR2 as YYDKDF (reference sequence). Trimming took 6 bases from V and 6 from J; bases not matched to a gene: 7. The CDR3 extends over 14 amino acids. CDR3 nucleotide sequence: TGTGCCACCAGAGCGGGGGCCGGCGGCAATGAGCAGTTCTTC. It yields the protein CATRAGAGGNEQFF.

The V gene is TRBV28, the J gene TRBJ1-5, with D maybe TRBD1 (6 bases). Per germline, CDR1 MDHEN and CDR2 SYDVKM. The CDR3 extends over 14 amino acids. V lost 6 bases and J 5 bases, leaving 14 bases between the germline ends. The CDR3 here is CASRLGRGYQPQHF. The CDR3 DNA reads TGTGCCAGCAGACTTGGCAGGGGCTATCAGCCCCAGCATTTT.

V and J are TRBV7-9 and TRBJ1-5, with D possibly matching TRBD1 (5 bases). V was cut by 5 bases and J by 4 bases, with 6 bases left in between. CDR1 SEHNR and CDR2 FQNEAQ come from the germline V gene (reference sequence). There are 12 residues in the CDR3. Written as DNA, the CDR3 is TGTGCCAGCAGCCAGGGAAATCAGCCCCAGCATTTT. It codes for CASSQGNQPQHF.

The J gene is TRBJ2-1, the V gene TRBV4-1; TRBD1 might be the D (6 bases). The CDR3 has 16 amino acids. Germline V CDR1 and CDR2: MGHRA, YSYEKL. V was clipped by 4 bases and J by 0 bases, with 13 bases between them. The CDR3 coding sequence is TGCGCCAGCAGCCCCTGGGGGCGACTCTCCTACAATGAGCAGTTCTTC. It codes for CASSPWGRLSYNEQFF.

The gene calls are TRBV27 and TRBJ1-1; perhaps TRBD1 as D (6 bases). Germline-derived CDR1 and CDR2 are MNHEY and SMNVEV (reference sequence). Trimming left V 6 bases short and J 9 bases short, with 14 bases between. The CDR3 has 12 residues. CDR3 DNA: TGTGCCAGCAGCCGGGGGGCGGAAAAAGCTTTCTTT. It specifies CASSRGAEKAFF.